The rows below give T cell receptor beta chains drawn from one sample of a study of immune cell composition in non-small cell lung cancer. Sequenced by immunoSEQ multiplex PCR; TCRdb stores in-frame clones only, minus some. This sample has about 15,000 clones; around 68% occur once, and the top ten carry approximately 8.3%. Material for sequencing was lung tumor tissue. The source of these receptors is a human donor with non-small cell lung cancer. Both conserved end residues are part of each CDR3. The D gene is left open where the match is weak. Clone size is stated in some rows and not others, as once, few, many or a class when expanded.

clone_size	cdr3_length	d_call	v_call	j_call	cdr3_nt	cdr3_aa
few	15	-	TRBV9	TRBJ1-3	TGTGCCAGCAGCGTAGGGGGAGATTCTGGAAACACCATATATTTT	CASSVGGDSGNTIYF
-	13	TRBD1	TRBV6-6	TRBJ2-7	TGTGCCATCAAAGGGACAGGGGTCTACGAGCAGTACTTC	CAIKGTGVYEQYF
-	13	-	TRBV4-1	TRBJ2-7	TGCGCCAGCAGCCGAGTACCCCTAGGGGGGCAGTACTTC	CASSRVPLGGQYF
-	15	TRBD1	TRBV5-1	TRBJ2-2	TGCGCCAGCAGCAAAGGGACAGGTACCACCGGGGAGCTGTTTTTT	CASSKGTGTTGELFF
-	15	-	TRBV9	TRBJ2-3	TGTGCCAGCAGCGCGGACAGAGGAAGCACAGATACGCAGTATTTT	CASSADRGSTDTQYF
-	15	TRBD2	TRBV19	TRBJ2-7	TGTGCCAGTAGTATATCGGCTAGCGGGGCTTACGAGCAGTACTTC	CASSISASGAYEQYF
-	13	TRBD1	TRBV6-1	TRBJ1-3	TGTGCCATCATTCGACAGGGGGATGACACCATATATTTT	CAIIRQGDDTIYF
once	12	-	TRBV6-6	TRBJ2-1	TGTGCCAGCAGTCCCGCCTACAATGAGCAGTTCTTC	CASSPAYNEQFF
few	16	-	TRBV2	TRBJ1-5	TGTGCCAGCAGTGAGGTGGGGGGGCGCCGAGGTCAGCCCCAGCATTTT	CASSEVGGRRGQPQHF
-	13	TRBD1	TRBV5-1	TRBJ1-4	TGCGCCACTAAACAGGGGGATGGTGAAAAACTGTTTTTT	CATKQGDGEKLFF
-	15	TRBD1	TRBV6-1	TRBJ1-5	TGTGCCAGCAGTTTGGACAGGGGAGGTAATCAGCCCCAGCATTTT	CASSLDRGGNQPQHF
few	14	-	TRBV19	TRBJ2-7	TGTGCCAGTAGTATTTCAGGGGGAGGATACGAGCAGTACTTC	CASSISGGGYEQYF
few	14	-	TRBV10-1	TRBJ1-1	TGCGCCAGCAGTCTACAGGTTGGCGGCACTGAAGCTTTCTTT	CASSLQVGGTEAFF
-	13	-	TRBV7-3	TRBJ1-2	TGTGCCAGCAGCTTAACCCGACACGATGGCTACACCTTC	CASSLTRHDGYTF
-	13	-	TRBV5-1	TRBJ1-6	TGCGCCAGCAGCCCGCGGGGAGATGCACCCCTCCACTTT	CASSPRGDAPLHF
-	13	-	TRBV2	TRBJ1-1	TGTGCCAGCCCCTGGCGGCAGAACACTGAAGCTTTCTTT	CASPWRQNTEAFF
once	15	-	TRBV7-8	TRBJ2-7	TGTGCCAGCAGCTTTATGGAATTGGCCCTACGAGGGCAGTACTTC	CASSFMELALRGQYF
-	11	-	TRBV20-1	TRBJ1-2	TGCAGTGCTGTTCTCGGACAGAATGCTCTCTTC	CSAVLGQNALF
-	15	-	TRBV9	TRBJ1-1	TGTGCCAGCAGCGGGGAGGGGGTTTACGGCTCTGAAGCTTTCTTT	CASSGEGVYGSEAFF
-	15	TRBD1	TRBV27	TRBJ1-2	TGTGCCAGCAGTTTATCCCCGACAGGGGAGTATGGCTACACCTTC	CASSLSPTGEYGYTF
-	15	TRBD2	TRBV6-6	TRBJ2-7	TGTGCCAGCAGTTACTCACCGGGACTAGGTCACGAGCAGTACTTC	CASSYSPGLGHEQYF
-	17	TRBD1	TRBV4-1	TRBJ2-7	TGCGCCAGCAGCCAACACCGCTATTGGCAGGGGGCTTTCGAGCAGTACTTC	CASSQHRYWQGAFEQYF
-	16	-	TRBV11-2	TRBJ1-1	TGTGCCAGCAGCTTAGTGGCAGGGTTCGGGGGCACTGAAGCTTTCTTT	CASSLVAGFGGTEAFF
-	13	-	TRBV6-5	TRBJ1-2	TGTGCCAGCACCCCAAGAGGGAACTATGGCTACACCTTC	CASTPRGNYGYTF
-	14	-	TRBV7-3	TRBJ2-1	TGTGCCAGCAGCTTAGGCGACGGTCCGAGGGAGCAGTTCTTC	CASSLGDGPREQFF
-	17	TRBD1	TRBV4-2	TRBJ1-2	TGTGCCAGCAGCCGAGACCTACCGGGACAGGGGATTTATGGCTACACCTTC	CASSRDLPGQGIYGYTF
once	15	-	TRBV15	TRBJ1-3	TGTGCCACCAGCGGGGGACAAATCTCTGGAAACACCATATATTTT	CATSGGQISGNTIYF
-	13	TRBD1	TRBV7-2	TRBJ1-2	TGTGCCAGCAGTCCCGACAGGGGGCATGGCTACACCTTC	CASSPDRGHGYTF
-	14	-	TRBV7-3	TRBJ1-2	TGTGCCAGCAGCTCAAAAACAGGAGCATATGGCTACACCTTC	CASSSKTGAYGYTF
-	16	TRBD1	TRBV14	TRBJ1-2	TGTGCCAGCAGCCATGGACAGGGGGTTACCTCCTATGGCTACACCTTC	CASSHGQGVTSYGYTF
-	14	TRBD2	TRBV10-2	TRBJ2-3	TGCGCCAGCAAGGGGACGGGGGGTGCAGATACGCAGTATTTT	CASKGTGGADTQYF
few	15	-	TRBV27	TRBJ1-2	TGTGCCAGCAGTAGCCGAGCGGGGGGGAACTATGGCTACACCTTC	CASSSRAGGNYGYTF
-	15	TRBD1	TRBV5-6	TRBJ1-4	TGTGCCAGCAGCTTCCCGGGACAGACTAATGAAAAACTGTTTTTT	CASSFPGQTNEKLFF
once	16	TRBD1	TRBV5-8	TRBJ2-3	TGTGCCAGCAGCTTGGGGTCGACAGGGGGCACAGATACGCAGTATTTT	CASSLGSTGGTDTQYF
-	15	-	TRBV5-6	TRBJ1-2	TGTGCCAGCAGCTTGGCCTTAATAAGCTACTATGGCTACACCTTC	CASSLALISYYGYTF
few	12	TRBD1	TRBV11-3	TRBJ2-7	TGTGCCAGCAGCCTGACAGGGGGCGAGCAGTACTTC	CASSLTGGEQYF
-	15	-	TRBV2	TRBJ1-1	TGTGCCAGCAGTATCCAGGGTTATGGTTCCACTGAAGCTTTCTTT	CASSIQGYGSTEAFF
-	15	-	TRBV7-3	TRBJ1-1	TGTGCCAGCAGCACGCAAGGGGGTGAGGACACTGAAGCTTTCTTT	CASSTQGGEDTEAFF
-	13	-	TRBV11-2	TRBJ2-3	TGTGCCAGCAGCTTAGGCTTAACTGATACGCAGTATTTT	CASSLGLTDTQYF
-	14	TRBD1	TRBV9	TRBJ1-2	TGTGCCAGTTCCACGCGGACAGGGGAAAAGGGCTACACCTTC	CASSTRTGEKGYTF
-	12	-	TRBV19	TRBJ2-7	TGTGCCAGTAGTAAACAGGACTACGAGCAGTACTTC	CASSKQDYEQYF
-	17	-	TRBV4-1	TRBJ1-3	TGCGCCAGCAGCCAAGAACGGACACTCCTCTCTGGAAACACCATATATTTT	CASSQERTLLSGNTIYF
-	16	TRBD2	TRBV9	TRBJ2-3	TGTGCCAGCAGCGAATTCGGACTAGCGGGGTCAGATACGCAGTATTTT	CASSEFGLAGSDTQYF
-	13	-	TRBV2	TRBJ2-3	TGTGCCAGCTTCAGCGGACTCACAGATACGCAGTATTTT	CASFSGLTDTQYF
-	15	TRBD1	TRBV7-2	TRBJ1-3	TGTGCCAGCAGCATGGGACAGGGCTCTGGAAACACCATATATTTT	CASSMGQGSGNTIYF
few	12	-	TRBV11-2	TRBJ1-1	TGTGCCAGCAGCTTATCTCTCACTGAAGCTTTCTTT	CASSLSLTEAFF
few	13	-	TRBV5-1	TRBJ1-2	TGCGCCAGCAGCTTGGACAGGGTTTATGGCTACACCTTC	CASSLDRVYGYTF
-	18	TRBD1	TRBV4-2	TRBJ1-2	TGTGCCAGCAGCCAAGAACCAGGGGGCACTAATCTGAACTATGGCTACACCTTC	CASSQEPGGTNLNYGYTF
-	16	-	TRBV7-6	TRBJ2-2	TGTGCCAGCAGCCCCTCGACCGGAGCCAACACCGGGGAGCTGTTTTTT	CASSPSTGANTGELFF
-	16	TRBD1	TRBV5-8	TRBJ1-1	TGTGCCAGCAGTTTGGGACAGGAAAATTATAGGACTGAAGCTTTCTTT	CASSLGQENYRTEAFF
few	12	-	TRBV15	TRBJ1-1	TGTGCCACCAGCAGAGATCAGACTGAAGCTTTCTTT	CATSRDQTEAFF
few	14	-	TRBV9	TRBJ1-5	TGTGCCAGCAGCGCTGGACATAGCAATCAGCCCCAGCATTTT	CASSAGHSNQPQHF
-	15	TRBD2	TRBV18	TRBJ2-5	TGTGCCAGCTCACCACCACTAGCGGGCGGAGAGACCCAGTACTTC	CASSPPLAGGETQYF
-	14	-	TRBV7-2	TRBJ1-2	TGTGCCAGCAGCTTACAAGGAGGTTCCTATGGCTACACCTTC	CASSLQGGSYGYTF
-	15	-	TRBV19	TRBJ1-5	TGTGCCAGTAGAGGTAGGAGAGATAGCAATCAGCCCCAGCATTTT	CASRGRRDSNQPQHF
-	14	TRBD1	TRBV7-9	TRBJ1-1	TGTGCCAGCAGCCGACTGGTACAGGGGGGCGAAGCTTTCTTT	CASSRLVQGGEAFF
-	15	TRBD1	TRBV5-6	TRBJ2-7	TGTGCCAGCAGCTTCCAATTACAGGGGGGATACGAGCAGTACTTC	CASSFQLQGGYEQYF